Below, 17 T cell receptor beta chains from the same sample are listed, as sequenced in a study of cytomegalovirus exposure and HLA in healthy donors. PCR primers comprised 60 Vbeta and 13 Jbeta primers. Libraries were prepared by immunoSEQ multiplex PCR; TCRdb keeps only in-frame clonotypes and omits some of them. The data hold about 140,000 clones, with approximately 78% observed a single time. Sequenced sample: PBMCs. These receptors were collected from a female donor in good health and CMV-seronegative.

The CDR3 protein is CASTKGSTDTQYF. The CDR3 DNA is TGTGCCAGCACAAAGGGGTCCACAGATACGCAGTATTTT. The chain joins TRBV6-6 to TRBJ2-3; weak D call: TRBD1 (5 bases). V lost 7 bases and J lost 2, with 10 bases in between. Germline lookup yields CDR1 MNHNY and CDR2 SVGAGI (reference sequence). The CDR3 is made up of 13 amino acids.

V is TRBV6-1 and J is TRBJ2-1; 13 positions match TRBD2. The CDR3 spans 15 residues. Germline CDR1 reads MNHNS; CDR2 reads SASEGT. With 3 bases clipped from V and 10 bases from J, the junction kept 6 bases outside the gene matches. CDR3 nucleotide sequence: TGTGCCAGCAGTGAGAGGACTAGCGGGAGTCGGGAGCAGTTCTTC. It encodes CASSERTSGSREQFF.

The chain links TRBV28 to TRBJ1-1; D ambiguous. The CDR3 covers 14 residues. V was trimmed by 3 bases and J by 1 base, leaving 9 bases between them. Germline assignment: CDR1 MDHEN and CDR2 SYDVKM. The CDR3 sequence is CASSFQRRNTEAFF. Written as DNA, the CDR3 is TGTGCCAGCAGTTTTCAGCGACGGAACACTGAAGCTTTCTTT. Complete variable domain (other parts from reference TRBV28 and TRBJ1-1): DVKVTQSSRYLVKRTGEKVFLECVQDMDHENMFWYRQDPGLGLRLIYFSYDVKMKEKGDIPEGYSVSREKKERFSLILESASTNQTSMYLCASSFQRRNTEAFFGQGTRLTVV.

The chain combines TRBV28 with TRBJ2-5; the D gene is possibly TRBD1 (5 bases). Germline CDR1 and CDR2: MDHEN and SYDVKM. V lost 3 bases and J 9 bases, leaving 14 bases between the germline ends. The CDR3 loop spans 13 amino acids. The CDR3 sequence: CASSLEVPRAQYF. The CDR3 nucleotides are TGTGCCAGCAGTTTGGAAGTTCCCAGGGCCCAGTACTTC.

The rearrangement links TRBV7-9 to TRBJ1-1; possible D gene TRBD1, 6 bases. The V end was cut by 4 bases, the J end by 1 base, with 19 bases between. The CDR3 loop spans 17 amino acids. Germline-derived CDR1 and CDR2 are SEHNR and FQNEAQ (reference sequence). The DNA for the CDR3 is TGTGCCAGCAGCTGGACGGGGGGCACCTCGAGGAACACTGAAGCTTTCTTT. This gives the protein CASSWTGGTSRNTEAFF. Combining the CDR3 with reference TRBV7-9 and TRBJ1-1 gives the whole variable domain DTGVSQNPRHKITKRGQNVTFRCDPISEHNRLYWYRQTLGQGPEFLTYFQNEAQLEKSRLLSDRFSAERPKGSFSTLEIQRTEQGDSAMYLCASSWTGGTSRNTEAFFGQGTRLTVV.

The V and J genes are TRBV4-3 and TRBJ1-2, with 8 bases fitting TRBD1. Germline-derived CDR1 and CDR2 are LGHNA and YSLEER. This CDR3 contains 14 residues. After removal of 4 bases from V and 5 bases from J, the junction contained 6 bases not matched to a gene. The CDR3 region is CASSRGQGGYGYTF. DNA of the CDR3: TGCGCCAGCAGCCGCGGACAGGGTGGGTATGGCTACACCTTC.

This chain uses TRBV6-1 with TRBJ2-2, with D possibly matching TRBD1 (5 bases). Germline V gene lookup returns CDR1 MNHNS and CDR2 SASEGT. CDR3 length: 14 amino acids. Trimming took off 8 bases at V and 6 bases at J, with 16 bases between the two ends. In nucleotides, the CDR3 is TGTGCCAGCGTGGTGGCAGGGCGTCCCGGGGAGCTGTTTTTT. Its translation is CASVVAGRPGELFF.

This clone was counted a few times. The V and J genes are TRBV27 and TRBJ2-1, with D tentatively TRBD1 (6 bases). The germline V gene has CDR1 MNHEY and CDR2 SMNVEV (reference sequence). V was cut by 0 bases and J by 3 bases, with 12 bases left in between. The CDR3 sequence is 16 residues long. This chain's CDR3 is CASSLSRQGIYNEQFF. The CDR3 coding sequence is TGTGCCAGCAGTTTATCGCGTCAGGGGATCTACAATGAGCAGTTCTTC.

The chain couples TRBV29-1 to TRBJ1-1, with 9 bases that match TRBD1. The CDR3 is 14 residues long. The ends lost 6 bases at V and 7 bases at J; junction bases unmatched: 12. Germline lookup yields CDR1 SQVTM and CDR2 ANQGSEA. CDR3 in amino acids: CSVPGGTGKHEAFF. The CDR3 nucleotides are TGCAGCGTCCCAGGTGGGACAGGGAAACATGAAGCTTTCTTT.

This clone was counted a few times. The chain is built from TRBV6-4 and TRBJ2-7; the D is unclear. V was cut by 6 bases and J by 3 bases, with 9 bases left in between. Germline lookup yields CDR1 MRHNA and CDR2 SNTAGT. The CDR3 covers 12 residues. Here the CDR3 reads CASSLGRYEQYF. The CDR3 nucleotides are TGTGCCAGCAGCCTAGGCCGCTACGAGCAGTACTTC.

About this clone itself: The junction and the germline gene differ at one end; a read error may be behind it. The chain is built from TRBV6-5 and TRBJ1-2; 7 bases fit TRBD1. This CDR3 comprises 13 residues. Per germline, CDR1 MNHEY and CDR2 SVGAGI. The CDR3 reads CASSETGIYGYPF. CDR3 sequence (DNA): TGTGCCAGCAGTGAGACAGGGATCTATGGCTACCCCTTC.

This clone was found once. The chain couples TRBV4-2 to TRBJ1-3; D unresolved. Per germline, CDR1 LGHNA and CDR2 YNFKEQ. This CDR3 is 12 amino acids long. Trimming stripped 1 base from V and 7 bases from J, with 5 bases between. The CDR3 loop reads CASSQVSNTIYF. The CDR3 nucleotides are TGTGCCAGCAGCCAAGTCTCTAACACCATATATTTT.

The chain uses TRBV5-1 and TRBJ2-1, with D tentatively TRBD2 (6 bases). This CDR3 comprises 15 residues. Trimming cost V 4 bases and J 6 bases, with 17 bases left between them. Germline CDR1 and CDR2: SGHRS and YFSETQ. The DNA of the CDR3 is TGCGCCAGCAGCGCAAACACCGGGACTGGCAATGAGCAGTTCTTC. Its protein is CASSANTGTGNEQFF. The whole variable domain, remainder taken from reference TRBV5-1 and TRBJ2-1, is KAGVTQTPRYLIKTRGQQVTLSCSPISGHRSVSWYQQTPGQGLQFLFEYFSETQRNKGNFPGRFSGRQFSNSRSEMNVSTLELGDSALYLCASSANTGTGNEQFFGPGTRLTVL.

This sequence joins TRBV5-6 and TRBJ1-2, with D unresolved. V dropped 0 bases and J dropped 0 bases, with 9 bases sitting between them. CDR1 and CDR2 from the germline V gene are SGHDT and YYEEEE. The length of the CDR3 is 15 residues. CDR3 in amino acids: CASSLDGEANYGYTF. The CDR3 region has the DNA TGTGCCAGCAGCTTGGACGGAGAAGCTAACTATGGCTACACCTTC. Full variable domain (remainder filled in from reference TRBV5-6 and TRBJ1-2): DAGVTQSPTHLIKTRGQQVTLRCSPKSGHDTVSWYQQALGQGPQFIFQYYEEEERQRGNFPDRFSGHQFPNYSSELNVNALLLGDSALYLCASSLDGEANYGYTFGSGTRLTVV.

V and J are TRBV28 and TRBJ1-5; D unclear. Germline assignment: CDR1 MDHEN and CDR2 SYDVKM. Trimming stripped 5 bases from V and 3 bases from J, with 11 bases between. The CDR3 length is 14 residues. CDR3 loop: CASSPALYNQPQHF. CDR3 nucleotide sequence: TGTGCCAGCAGTCCAGCACTATACAATCAGCCCCAGCATTTT.

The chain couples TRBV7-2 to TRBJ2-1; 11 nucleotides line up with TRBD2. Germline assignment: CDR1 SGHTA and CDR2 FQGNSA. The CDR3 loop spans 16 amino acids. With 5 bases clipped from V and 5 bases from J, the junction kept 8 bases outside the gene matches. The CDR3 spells CASSQEGTSGNNEQFF. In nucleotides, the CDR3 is TGTGCCAGCAGCCAAGAAGGGACTAGCGGCAACAATGAGCAGTTCTTC.

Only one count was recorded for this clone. Written as DNA, the CDR3 is TGTGCCAGCAGCGTGACAGGGGGAGGCAATCAGCCCCAGCATTTT. Translation: CASSVTGGGNQPQHF. The chain carries TRBV9 and TRBJ1-5, with TRBD1 matching 9 bases. This CDR3 is built from 15 residues. After removal of 2 bases from V and 2 bases from J, the junction contained 2 bases not matched to a gene. Germline loops: CDR1 SGDLS, CDR2 YYNGEE.